This TCR beta chain was profiled in a study of STAT5B mutations in CD4+ large granular lymphocyte leukemia. The CDR3 runs 16 residues. Losses at the gene ends were 6 bases for V and 4 bases for J; bases not matched to a gene: 13. From germline, CDR1 is ENHRY and CDR2 SYGVKD. Measured with immunoSEQ multiplex PCR; TCRdb has only the in-frame clones, and not every one. This sample has 30,000 or so clones, with over 60% found just once. Buffy coats from healthy blood donors served as controls. The clonotype comes from a human donor in good health. Specimen: CD4+ T cells from blood buffy coats. The genes are TRBV10-3 and TRBJ2-5, with TRBD2 matching over 8 bases. The CDR3 spells CAISPSGSGYIETQYF. The CDR3 DNA sequence: TGTGCCATCAGCCCCAGCGGGAGTGGTTACATAGAGACCCAGTACTTC.